A selection of T cell receptor beta chains follows, all from one sample in a study of cytomegalovirus exposure and HLA in healthy donors. Produced via immunoSEQ multiplex PCR; TCRdb's table is partial and in-frame only. Its listing shows about 34,000 clones. Source material: PBMCs. All receptors come from a human donor in good health. The CDR3 runs from the conserved cysteine through the conserved F or W. Each record gives: CDR3 protein, CDR3 DNA, D gene, CDR3 length, V gene, J gene. The D gene is left open where the match is weak.

CDR3: CASSVGLQETQYF
DNA: TGTGCCAGCTCTGTCGGTCTCCAAGAGACCCAGTACTTC
D: -
length: 13
V: TRBV18
J: TRBJ2-5

CDR3: CASSVGGGDGNTEAFF
DNA: TGTGCCAGCAGCGTAGGAGGGGGGGACGGTAACACTGAAGCTTTCTTT
D: -
length: 16
V: TRBV9
J: TRBJ1-1

CDR3: CASSPGQGGLIFTF
DNA: TGCGCCAGCAGCCCGGGACAGGGGGGACTTATTTTTACTTTC
D: TRBD1
length: 14
V: TRBV5-1
J: TRBJ2-7

CDR3: CASTPGRGGYGYTF
DNA: TGTGCCAGCACCCCGGGGCGGGGGGGCTATGGCTACACCTTC
D: -
length: 14
V: TRBV28
J: TRBJ1-2

CDR3: CASSLGQYNYGYTF
DNA: TGTGCCAGCAGTTTGGGGCAGTATAACTATGGCTACACCTTC
D: -
length: 14
V: TRBV5-6
J: TRBJ1-2

CDR3: CASSVGETQYF
DNA: TGTGCCAGCAGCGTCGGAGAGACCCAGTACTTC
D: -
length: 11
V: TRBV7-7
J: TRBJ2-5

CDR3: CASSSHQVPYEQYF
DNA: TGCGCCAGCAGCTCCCATCAGGTCCCCTACGAGCAGTACTTC
D: -
length: 14
V: TRBV5-1
J: TRBJ2-7

CDR3: CAWSLAFSYEQYF
DNA: TGTGCCTGGAGTTTGGCCTTCTCCTACGAGCAGTACTTC
D: -
length: 13
V: TRBV30
J: TRBJ2-7

CDR3: CASRDSGGNTGELFF
DNA: TGTGCCAGCAGGGATAGCGGGGGTAACACCGGGGAGCTGTTTTTT
D: TRBD2
length: 15
V: TRBV6-1
J: TRBJ2-2

CDR3: CAWSRQKNLYEQYF
DNA: TGTGCCTGGAGTCGACAGAAAAATCTCTACGAGCAGTACTTC
D: -
length: 14
V: TRBV30
J: TRBJ2-7

CDR3: CASSLGADGLYEQYF
DNA: TGCGCCAGCAGCTTGGGCGCGGATGGGTTATACGAGCAGTACTTC
D: -
length: 15
V: TRBV5-1
J: TRBJ2-7

CDR3: CASRSGTGGDYGYTF
DNA: TGTGCCAGCAGATCCGGGACAGGGGGTGACTATGGCTACACCTTC
D: TRBD1
length: 15
V: TRBV6-5
J: TRBJ1-2

CDR3: CASSPTTVDGYTF
DNA: TGTGCCAGCAGTCCCACCACAGTCGACGGCTACACCTTC
D: -
length: 13
V: TRBV6-6
J: TRBJ1-2

CDR3: CASSAGQTEAFF
DNA: TGCGCCAGCAGCGCTGGACAGACTGAAGCTTTCTTT
D: -
length: 12
V: TRBV5-1
J: TRBJ1-1

CDR3: CASSSRGSSNYGYTF
DNA: TGTGCCAGCAGCTCCCGTGGCAGTTCTAACTATGGCTACACCTTC
D: -
length: 15
V: TRBV7-6
J: TRBJ1-2

CDR3: CSALERSTNEKLFF
DNA: TGCAGCGCTTTGGAGAGATCAACTAATGAAAAACTGTTTTTT
D: -
length: 14
V: TRBV29-1
J: TRBJ1-4

CDR3: CASSRRGTGVDEQFF
DNA: TGTGCCAGCTCACGAAGGGGGACAGGGGTCGATGAGCAGTTCTTC
D: TRBD1
length: 15
V: TRBV18
J: TRBJ2-1

CDR3: CASALGGAITEAFF
DNA: TGTGCCAGCGCGCTTGGGGGGGCGATTACTGAAGCTTTCTTT
D: -
length: 14
V: TRBV2
J: TRBJ1-1

CDR3: CASTLSKGQGTVGELFF
DNA: TGTGCCAGCACCCTCAGTAAGGGACAGGGAACCGTCGGGGAGCTGTTTTTT
D: TRBD1
length: 17
V: TRBV7-9
J: TRBJ2-2

CDR3: CASSPYGTQENQYF
DNA: TGTGCCAGCTCACCATACGGGACTCAAGAAAACCAGTACTTC
D: -
length: 14
V: TRBV18
J: TRBJ2-5

CDR3: CASSILDRAEDSPLHF
DNA: TGTGCCAGCAGCATCCTGGACAGGGCTGAGGATTCACCCCTACACTTT
D: TRBD1
length: 16
V: TRBV9
J: TRBJ1-6

CDR3: CASGQGVAYEQYF
DNA: TGTGCCAGTGGACAGGGGGTCGCCTACGAGCAGTACTTC
D: TRBD1
length: 13
V: TRBV19
J: TRBJ2-7

CDR3: CASSLATGQGVEGYTF
DNA: TGCGCCAGCAGCTTGGCCACTGGACAGGGTGTGGAGGGCTACACCTTC
D: TRBD1
length: 16
V: TRBV5-1
J: TRBJ1-2

CDR3: CASSFSGVRNEQFF
DNA: TGCGCCAGCAGCTTTTCAGGGGTACGCAATGAGCAGTTCTTC
D: -
length: 14
V: TRBV5-1
J: TRBJ2-1

CDR3: CASSHLGLHTEAFF
DNA: TGCGCCAGCAGTCATCTGGGCTTGCACACTGAAGCTTTCTTT
D: -
length: 14
V: TRBV23-1
J: TRBJ1-1

CDR3: CASSASTRTVMNTEAFF
DNA: TGCGCCAGCAGCGCATCCACCCGGACAGTTATGAACACTGAAGCTTTCTTT
D: -
length: 17
V: TRBV5-1
J: TRBJ1-1

CDR3: CASSLAWGRNTEAFF
DNA: TGTGCCAGCAGCTTAGCGTGGGGGCGAAACACTGAAGCTTTCTTT
D: -
length: 15
V: TRBV7-2
J: TRBJ1-1

CDR3: CASSQEGYQGYNEKLFF
DNA: TGTGCCAGCAGCCAAGAAGGATACCAGGGGTATAATGAAAAACTGTTTTTT
D: -
length: 17
V: TRBV4-2
J: TRBJ1-4